The subject of this entry is one TCR beta chain. This clone has more than one count but fewer than ten. The specificity of this receptor is unknown. Base qualities were left out, and no much larger clone turns up one base away. CDR1 and CDR2, per the germline V gene, are SGHTA and FQGNSA. V and J are truncated by 6 bases and 10 bases respectively, leaving an intervening sequence of 13 bases. The CDR3 covers 12 residues, taking in both the cysteine and the phenylalanine. Just CDR3 DNA is preserved here, 36 bases in frame from base 1. The sample comes from a study of metastatic and nonmetastatic thyroid tumors (TCRdb year 2020). Describing the broader study: Repertoires were compared across peripheral blood and tumor or nodule tissue samples from malignant and benign thyroid patients. Paper-wide results and their limitations: In both blood and tumor samples, TCR beta diversity was reported to be significantly higher in malignant tumors than in benign nodules.

Before undergoing thyroid surgery, none of the patients had been given any kind of treatment. Using T-cell receptor beta sequencing, the study looked back at clinical samples from patients collected from the early 2010s to the late 2010s. Preparation of the library involved PCR. Reads for this sample came from an Illumina HiSeq 4000. The TCR beta-chain CDR3 region of each patient was profiled by high-throughput sequencing. On the study's bioinformatics: A classifier to discriminate distant-metastatic papillary thyroid cancer patients was built from CDR3 differences across clinicopathological groups. Repertoire diversity was assessed with the Shannon index, and tumor-blood repertoire similarity with the Morisita-Horn index. Starting from the raw public reads, TCRdb applied fastp trimming at Q25, assembled clones with MiXCR and retained in-frame beta chains. In this record, the V and J calls reflect TCRdb's handling and not the investigators' own analysis. The sample table lists some 35,000 clones, approximately 40% of them with a count of one. The ten largest clones represent 22% of the sample.

The V gene is TRBV7-2 and the J gene is TRBJ2-1; the D gene is perhaps TRBD1, on 5 matching bases. The source of this sequence is a female donor with papillary thyroid cancer or a benign thyroid nodule (not recorded which). Some clones in this sample may be carry-over from other donors' samples. Sample: tumor tissue. CDR3 loop: CASSSVGREQFF. The nucleotide sequence reads as follows: TGTGCCAGCAGTTCGGTGGGGCGGGAGCAGTTCTTC. The reference TRBV7-2 and TRBJ2-1 proteins fill in what lies around the CDR3, so the full variable domain reads GAGVSQSPSNKVTEKGKDVELRCDPISGHTALYWYRQSLGQGLEFLIYFQGNSAPDKSGLPSDRFSAERTGGSVSTLTIQRTQQEDSAVYLCASSSVGREQFFGPGTRLTVL.